This passage covers 10 T cell receptor beta chains from one sample sequenced in a study of persistence of HIV-infected CD4 T cells. Stimulation used approximately 9.5 ug/mL lysate from CMV-infected fibroblasts. CD40L-negative CD69-negative CD45RO-high memory CD4+ T cells were sorted as populations depleted of antigen-responding cells. Their target antigens are unknown. The libraries were made with immunoSEQ version 4 in survey mode. Method: immunoSEQ multiplex PCR; TCRdb's copy keeps in-frame clones and lacks some. The sample includes 25,000 to 30,000 clones, roughly four fifths of them seen just once. Sequencing used CD4+ T cells sorted from PBMCs after approximately 18-hour stimulation, obtained from a patient who received antiretroviral therapy. These receptors originate from an adult man with HIV who was CMV-seropositive.

J is TRBJ2-7 and V is TRBV14; no reliable D call. Looked up from germline, CDR1 is SGHDN and CDR2 is FVKESK. V lost 0 bases, J lost 11 bases, and 14 bases lay in between. This CDR3 is built from 13 residues. The CDR3 loop reads CASSQDRTARKYF. CDR3 in DNA: TGTGCCAGCAGCCAAGATCGGACGGCGCGGAAGTACTTC.

V is TRBV4-1 and J is TRBJ1-6, with 10 bases identical to TRBD1. CDR3 size: 15 residues. CDR1 is MGHRA and CDR2 is YSYEKL in the germline V gene. Trimming removed 6 bases from V and 9 bases from J; junction bases left unmatched: 8. Here the CDR3 DNA reads TGCGCCAGCAGTTCTGACAGGGGGCATAGTTCACCCCTCCACTTT. This sequence encodes CASSSDRGHSSPLHF.

This sequence joins TRBV7-3 and TRBJ2-2, with TRBD1 as a possible D gene (5 bases). Germline V CDR1 and CDR2: SGHTA, FQGTGA. The V gene lost 5 bases and the J gene lost 6 bases, with 7 bases spanning the gap. CDR3 length equals 12 residues. CDR3 nucleotide sequence: TGTGCCAGCAGCCAAGGGGCCGGGGAGCTGTTTTTT. As protein: CASSQGAGELFF.

The chain links TRBV2 to TRBJ1-4, with 9 bases that match TRBD1. Germline CDR1 reads SNHLY; CDR2 reads FYNNEI. The V gene end was trimmed by 0 bases and the J gene end by 5 bases; junction bases not matched to a gene: 16. CDR3 length: 20 residues. The CDR3 region is CASSEAMDWDRVDLNEKLFF. The CDR3 DNA reads as TGTGCCAGCAGTGAAGCGATGGATTGGGACAGGGTCGACCTAAATGAAAAACTGTTTTTT.

About this clone itself: An end of the junction differs from the germline gene, which may be a read error. The rearrangement joins TRBV9 to TRBJ2-3, with a tentative D call TRBD1 (5 bases). This CDR3 is built from 14 residues. CDR1 SGDLS and CDR2 YYNGEE come from the germline V gene. The CDR3 nucleotides read TGTGCCAGCAGGGTAGGGGCCGGCGGAAATACGCAGTATTTT. Amino acids: CASRVGAGGNTQYF.

V usage is TRBV7-9 and J usage is TRBJ1-6; D remains unclear. This CDR3 spans 16 amino acids. V lost 6 bases and J 1 base, leaving 13 bases between the germline ends. Germline V CDR1 and CDR2: SEHNR, FQNEAQ (reference sequence). The CDR3: CASRVASGSYNSPLHF. CDR3 DNA sequence: TGTGCCAGCAGGGTGGCAAGTGGTTCCTATAATTCACCCCTCCACTTT.

The genes are TRBV2 and TRBJ2-7; D unclear. This CDR3 comprises 15 residues. Germline lookup yields CDR1 SNHLY and CDR2 FYNNEI. Trimming removed 3 bases at V and 1 base at J, with 13 bases between. The CDR3 nucleotides read TGTGCCAGCAGTGAGAGACTTACAGCATCCTACGAGCAGTACTTC. Protein: CASSERLTASYEQYF.

The V and J genes are TRBV29-1 and TRBJ2-3; tentatively, D is TRBD1 (6 bases). This CDR3 is 14 amino acids long. Germline V CDR1 and CDR2: SQVTM, ANQGSEA. Trimming pared 5 bases from V and 1 base from J, leaving 13 bases between. The CDR3 reads CSVSQGRGTDTQYF. The CDR3 bases are TGCAGCGTTTCACAGGGCCGAGGCACAGATACGCAGTATTTT.

The chain has TRBV21-1 and TRBJ2-7; TRBD2 reflects the table's D call only, with no check against the DNA. TRBV21-1 is termed a pseudogene. The CDR3 is 16 amino acids. CDR3 DNA: TGTGCCAGCACTGCGACGGAGTTTCTAACTAACTACGAGCAGTACTTC. As protein: CASTATEFLTNYEQYF.

This chain connects TRBV12-5 to TRBJ2-7; D ambiguous. The ends were cut back, 1 base at V and 3 bases at J, with 13 bases in the middle. Germline V gene lookup returns CDR1 LGHNT and CDR2 FRNRAP. The CDR3 consists of 15 residues. CDR3 sequence (DNA): TGTGCTAGTGGTTTGGGAGAAATTGGAAACTACGAGCAGTACTTC. Its translation is CASGLGEIGNYEQYF.